This TCR beta chain came from a study of blood T cell repertoires in COVID-19. About the study: In each case, the material was cDNA or gDNA derived from T cells, B-cell-depleted T cells, or PBMCs.

Original processing methods: Estimation of nucleated cell counts was performed using reference gene primer amplification. Generated by immunoSEQ multiplex PCR, the TCRdb table keeps only in-frame clones and is missing some. V and J calls and clone size are given by that table; D and trimming were obtained from the DNA. The sample lists 110,000 to 150,000 clones; roughly 84% were seen once. Trimming pared 4 bases from V and 0 bases from J, leaving 4 bases between. The CDR3 runs 12 residues. In this sample, this clone turned up a few times. The receptor was isolated from a human donor in a cohort sampled during active COVID-19. Sequencing was done on a sample of peripheral blood. J is TRBJ2-7 and V is TRBV12-3 or TRBV12-4; D gene uncertain. CDR3 DNA sequence: TGTGCCAGCAGTTCCGGCTCCTACGAGCAGTACTTC. It is translated as CASSSGSYEQYF.